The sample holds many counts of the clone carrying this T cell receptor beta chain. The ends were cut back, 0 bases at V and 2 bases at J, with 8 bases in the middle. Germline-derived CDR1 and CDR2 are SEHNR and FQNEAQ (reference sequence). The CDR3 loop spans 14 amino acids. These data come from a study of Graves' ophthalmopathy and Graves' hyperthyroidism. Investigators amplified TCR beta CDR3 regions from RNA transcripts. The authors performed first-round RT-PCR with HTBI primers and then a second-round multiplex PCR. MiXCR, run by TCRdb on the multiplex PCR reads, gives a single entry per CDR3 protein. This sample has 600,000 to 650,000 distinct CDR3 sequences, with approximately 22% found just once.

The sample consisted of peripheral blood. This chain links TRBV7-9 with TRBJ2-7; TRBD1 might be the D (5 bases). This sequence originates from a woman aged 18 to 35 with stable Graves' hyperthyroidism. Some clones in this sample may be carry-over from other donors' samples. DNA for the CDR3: TGTGCCAGCAGCTTAGCAGGGGTAACCTACGAGCAGTACTTC. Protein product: CASSLAGVTYEQYF.